The rows below give T cell receptor beta chains drawn from one sample of a study of high-grade serous ovarian cancer treatment subgroups. Here immunoSEQ multiplex PCR was the method, and the copy in TCRdb shows in-frame clones only, minus some. Among about 39,000 clones listed, 79% were seen once. Sample: tumor tissue. Receptors originate from a human donor with high-grade serous ovarian cancer. The CDR3 runs from the conserved cysteine through the conserved F or W. The order of the fields is CDR3 protein, CDR3 DNA, V gene, clone size, J gene, D gene. A D gene is named only where the DNA matches it firmly. The size of a clone is reported for some rows only, either as once, few or many, or as a class for expanded clones.

CDR3: CASSPPRGYEQYF
DNA: TGTGCCAGTAGCCCTCCGAGGGGTTACGAGCAGTACTTC
V: TRBV19
size: .
J: TRBJ2-7
D: .

CDR3: CASSPNVTGQGVRETQYF
DNA: TGTGCCAGCAGCCCGAACGTTACGGGACAGGGGGTGAGGGAGACCCAGTACTTC
V: TRBV7-9
size: .
J: TRBJ2-5
D: TRBD1

CDR3: CASSFRSANTEAFF
DNA: TGTGCCAGCAGTTTCCGCTCTGCTAACACTGAAGCTTTCTTT
V: TRBV27
size: .
J: TRBJ1-1
D: .

CDR3: CASSVAPTSGPRTQYF
DNA: TGTGCCAGCAGCGTAGCCCCAACTAGCGGGCCCAGGACCCAGTACTTC
V: TRBV9
size: .
J: TRBJ2-5
D: TRBD2

CDR3: CASSPLRGGNQPQHF
DNA: TGTGCCAGCAGTCCTTTAAGGGGGGGCAATCAGCCCCAGCATTTT
V: TRBV28
size: .
J: TRBJ1-5
D: .

CDR3: CASSVGGLAGGFSYEQYF
DNA: TGTGCCAGCAGCGTAGGTGGACTAGCGGGAGGGTTCTCCTACGAGCAGTACTTC
V: TRBV9
size: .
J: TRBJ2-7
D: TRBD2

CDR3: CASSLGGPGELFF
DNA: TGCGCCAGCAGCTTAGGGGGTCCCGGGGAGCTGTTTTTT
V: TRBV5-1
size: .
J: TRBJ2-2
D: .

CDR3: CASSLAQGSETQYF
DNA: TGTGCCAGCAGCTTAGCACAGGGGTCAGAGACCCAGTACTTC
V: TRBV7-2
size: once
J: TRBJ2-5
D: TRBD1

CDR3: CASSAGPSTDTQYF
DNA: TGTGCCAGCAGCGCGGGACCGAGCACAGATACGCAGTATTTT
V: TRBV6-4
size: .
J: TRBJ2-3
D: .

CDR3: CASSYDGLDRNEQFF
DNA: TGTGCCAGCAGCTACGATGGACTGGATCGGAATGAGCAGTTCTTC
V: TRBV7-2
size: .
J: TRBJ2-1
D: .

CDR3: CAWSVLEAGF
DNA: TGTGCCTGGAGTGTACTCGAGGCGGGTTTT
V: TRBV30
size: few
J: TRBJ2-3
D: .

CDR3: CASSLDYAGGQYF
DNA: TGTGCCAGCAGCTTAGATTACGCGGGAGGCCAGTACTTC
V: TRBV11-2
size: once
J: TRBJ2-4
D: TRBD2

CDR3: CASSGGGNPNGQFF
DNA: TGTGCCAGTTCAGGGGGTGGCAATCCCAATGGGCAGTTCTTC
V: TRBV27
size: .
J: TRBJ2-1
D: TRBD1

CDR3: CASRTTGRTGELFF
DNA: TGTGCCAGCAGGACCACAGGGAGGACCGGGGAGCTGTTTTTT
V: TRBV6-6
size: .
J: TRBJ2-2
D: .

CDR3: CASSYRAGGVTDTQYF
DNA: TGTGCCAGCAGTTACCGGGCAGGGGGGGTCACAGATACGCAGTATTTT
V: TRBV6-5
size: .
J: TRBJ2-3
D: .

CDR3: CASSSIPVTYEQYF
DNA: TGTGCCAGCAGTTCTATCCCGGTGACCTACGAGCAGTACTTC
V: TRBV28
size: .
J: TRBJ2-7
D: .

CDR3: CASSLSAPRREGRIQYF
DNA: TGTGCCAGCAGTTTATCGGCCCCGCGGCGGGAGGGCCGCATTCAGTACTTC
V: TRBV27
size: .
J: TRBJ2-4
D: TRBD2

CDR3: CASRATGTPNTGELFF
DNA: TGTGCCAGTAGGGCTACAGGTACGCCGAACACCGGGGAGCTGTTTTTT
V: TRBV19
size: .
J: TRBJ2-2
D: .

CDR3: CASSLGGGLTTDTQYF
DNA: TGTGCCAGCAGCTTGGGCGGCGGTCTCACCACAGATACGCAGTATTTT
V: TRBV7-8
size: .
J: TRBJ2-3
D: .

CDR3: CASSEGQGSDIQYF
DNA: TGTGCCAGCAGTGAAGGACAGGGCTCGGACATTCAGTACTTC
V: TRBV2
size: .
J: TRBJ2-4
D: TRBD1

CDR3: CASSFLGNEQYF
DNA: TGTGCCAGCAGCTTTTTAGGGAATGAGCAGTACTTC
V: TRBV5-6
size: .
J: TRBJ2-7
D: .

CDR3: CASSSGLWSNYGYTF
DNA: TGTGCCAGCAGTTCAGGCCTCTGGAGTAACTATGGCTACACCTTC
V: TRBV6-1
size: .
J: TRBJ1-2
D: .

CDR3: CASSSLGVQSYEQYF
DNA: TGTGCCAGCAGCTCTTTGGGGGTCCAATCCTACGAGCAGTACTTC
V: TRBV5-6
size: few
J: TRBJ2-7
D: .